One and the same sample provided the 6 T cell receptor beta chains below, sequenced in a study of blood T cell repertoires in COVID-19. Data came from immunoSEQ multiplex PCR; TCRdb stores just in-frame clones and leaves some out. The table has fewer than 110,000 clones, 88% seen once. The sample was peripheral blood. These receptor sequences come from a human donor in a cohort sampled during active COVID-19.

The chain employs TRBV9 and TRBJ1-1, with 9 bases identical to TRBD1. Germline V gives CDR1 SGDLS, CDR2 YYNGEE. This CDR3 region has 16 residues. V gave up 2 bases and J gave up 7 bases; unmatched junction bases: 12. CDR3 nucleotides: TGTGCCAGCAGCGTTTTTCCACCGGGACAGGGTGGTGAAGCTTTCTTT. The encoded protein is CASSVFPPGQGGEAFF.

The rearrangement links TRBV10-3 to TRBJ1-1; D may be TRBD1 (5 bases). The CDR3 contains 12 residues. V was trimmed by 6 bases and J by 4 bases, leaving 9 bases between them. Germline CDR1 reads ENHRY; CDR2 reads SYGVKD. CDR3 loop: CAIRGGGTEAFF. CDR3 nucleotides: TGTGCCATCAGGGGGGGAGGCACTGAAGCTTTCTTT.

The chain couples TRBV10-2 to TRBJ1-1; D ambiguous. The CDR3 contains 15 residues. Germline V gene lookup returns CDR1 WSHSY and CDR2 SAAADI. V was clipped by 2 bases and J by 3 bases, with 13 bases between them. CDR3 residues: CASSEGTLRDTEAFF. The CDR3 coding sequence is TGCGCCAGCAGTGAGGGAACTCTGCGGGACACTGAAGCTTTCTTT.

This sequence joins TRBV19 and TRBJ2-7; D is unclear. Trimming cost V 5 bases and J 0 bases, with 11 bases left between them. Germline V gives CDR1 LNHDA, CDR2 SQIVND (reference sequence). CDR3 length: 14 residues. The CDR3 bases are TGTGCCAGTAGTCCTCGGAGCAGCTCCTACGAGCAGTACTTC. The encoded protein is CASSPRSSSYEQYF. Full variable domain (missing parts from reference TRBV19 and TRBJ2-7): DGGITQSPKYLFRKEGQNVTLSCEQNLNHDAMYWYRQDPGQGLRLIYYSQIVNDFQKGDIAEGYSVSREKKESFPLTVTSAQKNPTAFYLCASSPRSSSYEQYFGPGTRLTVT.

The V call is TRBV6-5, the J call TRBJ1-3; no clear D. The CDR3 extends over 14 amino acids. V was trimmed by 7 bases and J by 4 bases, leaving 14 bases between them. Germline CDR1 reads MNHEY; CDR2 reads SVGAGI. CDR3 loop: CASKEGGRGNTIYF. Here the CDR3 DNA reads TGTGCCAGCAAGGAGGGAGGGAGAGGAAACACCATATATTTT.

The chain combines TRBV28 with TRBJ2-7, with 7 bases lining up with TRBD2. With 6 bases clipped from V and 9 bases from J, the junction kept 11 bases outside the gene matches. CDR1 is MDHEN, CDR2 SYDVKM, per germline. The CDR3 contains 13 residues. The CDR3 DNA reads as TGTGCCAGCAGGATCGGGCGGGAGTCTCGGCAGTACTTC. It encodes CASRIGRESRQYF.